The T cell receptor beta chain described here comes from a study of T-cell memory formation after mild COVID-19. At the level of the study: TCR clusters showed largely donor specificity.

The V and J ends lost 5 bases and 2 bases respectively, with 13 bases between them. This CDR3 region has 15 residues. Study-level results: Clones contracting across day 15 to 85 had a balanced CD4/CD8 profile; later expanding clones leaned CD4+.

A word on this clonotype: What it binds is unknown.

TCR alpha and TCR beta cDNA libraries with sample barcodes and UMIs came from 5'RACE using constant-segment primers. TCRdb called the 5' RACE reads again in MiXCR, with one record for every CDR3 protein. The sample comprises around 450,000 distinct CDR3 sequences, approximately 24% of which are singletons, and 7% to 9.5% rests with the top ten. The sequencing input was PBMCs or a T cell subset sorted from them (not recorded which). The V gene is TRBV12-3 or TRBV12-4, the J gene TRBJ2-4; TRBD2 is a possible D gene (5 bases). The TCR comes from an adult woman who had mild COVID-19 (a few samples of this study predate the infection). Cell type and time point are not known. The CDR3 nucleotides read TGTGCCAGCAGTGGACTGGGTCGAACCAAAAACATTCAGTACTTC. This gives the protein CASSGLGRTKNIQYF.